The subject of this entry is one T cell receptor beta chain. There are many counts of this clonotype. What this receptor recognizes is not known. Base qualities are missing; no much larger clone stands one base away. Ophthalmopathy patients had moderately to severely active disease, Clinical Activity Score of at least 3, NOSPECS grade of at least 4, and duration under 3 months. The study excluded patients with uncontrolled infections, other autoimmune diseases, pregnancy or lactation. Clinical symptoms, serum thyroxine and TRAb, thyroid ultrasound, and orbital computed tomography formed the basis for the diagnoses. PBMCs were isolated from about 9 ml of fresh peripheral blood by Ficoll-Paque density gradient centrifugation. Total RNA was extracted with Trizol reagent, and quality was checked on an Agilent 2100 Bioanalyzer. This sample is drawn from a study of T cells in Graves' hyperthyroidism and ophthalmopathy (dated by TCRdb to between 2018 and 2020). At the level of the whole study: Peripheral blood was sampled at the time of initial diagnosis, prior to any treatment. Following sampling, methimazole starting at 30 mg daily was given to hyperthyroidism patients, and high-dose intravenous methylprednisolone was given to ophthalmopathy patients. The study also compared thyroid tissue and blood T-cell repertoires from roughly 6 Graves' hyperthyroidism patients. The paper describes TCR Vbeta CDR3 sequencing of fewer than 150 peripheral blood samples, made up of fewer than 50 ophthalmopathy patients, some 76 hyperthyroidism patients and some 17 progressor patients. The 100 discovery patients were randomly divided into training and test sets at a 7:3 ratio. Whether ophthalmopathy could be predicted prospectively was tested in an independent validation cohort made up of roughly 19 hyperthyroidism patients plus 17 patients who later progressed to ophthalmopathy. To identify distinguishing TCR V-J signatures, a discovery cohort of around 100 patients was used, comprising some 45 with Graves' ophthalmopathy and around 60 with stable Graves' hyperthyroidism. Overall study results and their limits: Sample size was not statistically predetermined, and blinding of investigators to group allocation was not performed. In validation, the model predicted progression to ophthalmopathy with approximately 71% sensitivity and approximately 72% specificity, a median of around six months before onset. A model built on a 13 V-J signature distinguished ophthalmopathy from stable hyperthyroidism, reaching 85% to 90% sensitivity and under 84% specificity in cross-validation and 80%/75% in testing. Blood samples also contained most of the expanded thyroid clonotypes (frequency above 0.001), which suggests that blood repertoires may reflect thyroid immune responses.

The TCR beta CDR3 regions were amplified from the RNA transcripts. The TCR CDR3 was subjected to a first round of RT-PCR using the HTBI primer set and the Qiagen OneStep RT-PCR kit. The libraries were constructed in a second round of multiplex PCR and then size-selected and purified. Sequencing of the libraries was done on an Illumina HiSeq2000 using paired-end 100 bp reads. Concerning the study's data processing: SOAPnuke was used to process the raw data, with reads discarded if the reads contained adapters or uncalled bases, had a mean Phred below 15, or lacked an exact constant-primer or identifier match. COPE v1.2.5 was used to merge high-quality paired reads, and clonotypes were defined as unique nucleotide sequences. MiTCR v1.1 was used to align clonotypes to the IMGT TRBV, TRBD and TRBJ reference segments. Analysis was restricted to V-J combinations with a frequency above 0.0001, which covered 98% to 99.2% of repertoires. The TCS score was defined as F50 (clonal expansion) divided by E x V (chaos), with BLOSUM62-based TCRdist calculated between CDR3 peptides within each V-J. Welch's t-statistics and random forest reduced roughly 530 V-J features to 10 to 15, which were used in a naive Bayes classifier (R e1071). The public reads were reanalyzed by TCRdb: fastp trimming at Q25, MiXCR alignment, in-frame beta chains only. Entries are consolidated by CDR3 protein sequence, retaining the most common genes and DNA. TCRdb, not the authors, supplied the V and J calls. This sample holds approximately 690,000 distinct CDR3 sequences; about 14% were observed only once. Clones ranked in the top ten supply under 15% of the sample.

After removal of 4 bases from V and 8 bases from J, the junction retains 8 bases not matched to a gene. The germline V gene supplies CDR1 SGHAT and CDR2 FQNNGV. The CDR3 runs 15 amino acids, cysteine and phenylalanine included. Of the read, only the CDR3 DNA is kept; its 45 bases are in frame from base 1. Material: blood. The V and J genes are TRBV11-2 and TRBJ2-1, with 10 bases aligning to TRBD2. The TCR originated in a woman aged 50 to 65 with Graves' ophthalmopathy. The CDR3 amino acid sequence is: CASSYLAGVVDEQFF. The sequenced DNA: TGTGCCAGCAGCTATCTAGCGGGAGTGGTTGATGAGCAGTTCTTC.